The 20 T cell receptor beta chains below all came from one sample that was sequenced in a study of TIL therapy for anti-PD-1-resistant metastatic lung cancer. Time point defined: pre-treatment sample, taken before nivolumab and TIL therapy. The libraries were made with immunoSEQ v3. The repertoire was sequenced with immunoSEQ multiplex PCR; TCRdb's copy has only in-frame clones and lacks some. In the table there are tens of thousands of clones, around 79% of which are singletons. Sequencing used blood, obtained at baseline. The receptors stem from a man between 65 and 80 years old with non-small cell lung cancer.

There are a few counts of this clone. This chain uses TRBV4-2 with TRBJ1-2, with 11 bases that match TRBD1. With 0 bases clipped from V and 4 bases from J, the junction kept 7 bases outside the gene matches. CDR3 length: 17 amino acids. Germline V gives CDR1 LGHNA, CDR2 YNFKEQ. The CDR3 sequence is CASSQESLGQGGYGYTF. CDR3 coding DNA: TGTGCCAGCAGCCAAGAAAGCCTGGGACAGGGGGGCTATGGCTACACCTTC.

Within the sample, this clone is medium-sized. J is TRBJ2-2 and V is TRBV27; 7 positions match TRBD1. CDR3 length: 15 amino acids. CDR1 is MNHEY, CDR2 SMNVEV, per germline (reference sequence). The ends lost 5 bases at V and 4 bases at J; junction bases unmatched: 7. The CDR3: CASSPGDRFTGELFF. CDR3 coding DNA: TGTGCCAGCAGTCCAGGGGACAGATTCACCGGGGAGCTGTTTTTT.

V usage is TRBV7-9 and J usage is TRBJ2-1; D is ambiguous. The germline gives CDR1 SEHNR, CDR2 FQNEAQ (reference sequence). V lost 1 base and J lost 3, with 13 bases in between. The CDR3 has 16 residues. CDR3 coding DNA: TGTGCCAGCAGCTTAGAATGGACGGAGCTCTACAATGAGCAGTTCTTC. This translates into CASSLEWTELYNEQFF.

The chain joins TRBV6-5 to TRBJ2-2; possible D gene TRBD2, 5 bases. From germline, CDR1 is MNHEY and CDR2 SVGAGI. V lost 6 bases and J 6 bases, leaving 5 bases between the germline ends. The CDR3 is made up of 11 amino acids. Written as DNA, the CDR3 is TGTGCCAGCAGGAGGGCCGGGGAGCTGTTTTTT. This translates into CASRRAGELFF.

The chain links TRBV7-2 to TRBJ2-7, with D perhaps TRBD1 (6 bases). CDR1 is SGHTA and CDR2 is FQGNSA in the germline V gene. The CDR3 contains 14 residues. Trimming cost V 4 bases and J 2 bases, with 12 bases left between them. CDR3 DNA: TGTGCCAGCAGCTCAAACAGGGCCGCCTACGAGCAGTACTTC. Translating it yields CASSSNRAAYEQYF.

The CDR3 sequence: CASSLPGKVTEAFF. The CDR3 nucleotides are TGCGCCAGCAGCTTGCCCGGGAAGGTCACTGAAGCTTTCTTT. This chain joins TRBV5-1 and TRBJ1-1; D unresolved. Germline CDR1 reads SGHRS; CDR2 reads YFSETQ. The V end was cut by 1 base, the J end by 4 bases, with 11 bases between. The CDR3 contains 14 residues.

This clone was seen a handful of times. The chain uses TRBV30 and TRBJ1-1, with 8 nucleotides matching TRBD1. With 5 bases clipped from V and 5 bases from J, the junction kept 7 bases outside the gene matches. Per the germline V gene, CDR1 is GTSNPN and CDR2 is SVGIG (reference sequence). CDR3 length: 13 residues. This CDR3 reads CAWGLTGETEAFF. The CDR3 bases are TGTGCCTGGGGTTTGACAGGGGAAACTGAAGCTTTCTTT.

The V gene is TRBV10-3, the J gene TRBJ2-5; TRBD2 aligns across 8 bases. The CDR3 runs 12 residues. The germline V gene has CDR1 ENHRY and CDR2 SYGVKD. Unmatched junction bases numbered 4, after V lost 8 bases and J lost 5 bases. The CDR3 DNA follows: TGTGCCATCGGAGCGGGAGATGAGACCCAGTACTTC. Translating gives CAIGAGDETQYF.

The V call is TRBV21-1, the J call TRBJ1-3. TRBV21-1 is a pseudogene locus. The CDR3 runs to 14 residues. The CDR3 DNA is TGTGCCAGCAGCCACCCGAGCTCTGGAAACACCATATATTTT. Residues: CASSHPSSGNTIYF.

J is TRBJ1-1 and V is TRBV7-6; possibly TRBD1 for D (5 bases). Trimming took off 1 base at V and 7 bases at J, with 19 bases between the two ends. Germline V CDR1 and CDR2: SGHVS, FNYEAQ. This CDR3 has 16 amino acids. DNA for the CDR3: TGTGCCAGCAGCTTAGGTAAAATTGGTGGGGACGGTGAAGCTTTCTTT. Residues: CASSLGKIGGDGEAFF.

The chain employs TRBV11-2 and TRBJ2-2, with 7 bases that match TRBD2. Germline V gene data show CDR1 as SGHAT and CDR2 as FQNNGV. Trimming took 0 bases from V and 6 from J; bases not matched to a gene: 10. This CDR3 is built from 17 residues. The CDR3 DNA follows: TGTGCCAGCAGCTTAGAGGGGCGCGGGAGAGGGGCCGGGGAGCTGTTTTTT. As protein: CASSLEGRGRGAGELFF. The complete variable domain, with remaining parts taken from reference TRBV11-2 and TRBJ2-2, reads EAGVAQSPRYKIIEKRQSVAFWCNPISGHATLYWYQQILGQGPKLLIQFQNNGVVDDSQLPKDRFSAERLKGVDSTLKIQPAKLEDSAVYLCASSLEGRGRGAGELFFGEGSRLTVL.

This clone was recorded only once. This chain uses TRBV2 with TRBJ1-5; D perhaps matches TRBD1 (5 bases). The germline CDR1 and CDR2 sequences are SNHLY and FYNNEI. The CDR3 consists of 13 residues. V was pared by 6 bases and J by 1 base, with 7 bases between. CDR3 sequence reads: CASRGLSNQPQHF. The CDR3 region has the DNA TGTGCCAGCAGGGGGCTGAGCAATCAGCCCCAGCATTTT.

The genes are TRBV29-1 and TRBJ1-3; TRBD1 is a possible D gene (5 bases). CDR1 and CDR2 (germline): SQVTM, ANQGSEA. Trimming stripped 6 bases from V and 1 base from J, with 7 bases between. The CDR3 runs to 12 residues. The CDR3 DNA follows: TGCAGCGTGGGGGGTTCTGGAAACACCATATATTTT. Its translation: CSVGGSGNTIYF. Full variable domain (missing parts from reference TRBV29-1 and TRBJ1-3): SAVISQKPSRDICQRGTSLTIQCQVDSQVTMMFWYRQQPGQSLTLIATANQGSEATYESGFVIDKFPISRPNLTFSTLTVSNMSPEDSSIYLCSVGGSGNTIYFGEGSWLTVV.

This clone was detected once. The chain is built from TRBV19 and TRBJ2-7, with D possibly matching TRBD1 (6 bases). CDR3 size: 12 residues. V was pared by 5 bases and J by 2 bases, with 7 bases between. Germline V CDR1 and CDR2: LNHDA, SQIVND (reference sequence). The CDR3 protein is CASSPGAYEQYF. The CDR3 nucleotides are TGTGCCAGTAGTCCAGGGGCCTACGAGCAGTACTTC.

The rearrangement links TRBV11-2 to TRBJ1-3; 8 bases align to TRBD1. The CDR3 length is 17 residues. The germline gives CDR1 SGHAT, CDR2 FQNNGV. J gave up 2 bases and V 0 bases, and 6 bases lay outside the gene matches. CDR3 protein: CASSLDPTGGAGNTIYF. The CDR3 nucleotides read TGTGCCAGCAGCTTAGATCCTACAGGGGGAGCTGGAAACACCATATATTTT.

This sequence joins TRBV4-3 and TRBJ1-3; the D gene is possibly TRBD1 (6 bases). This CDR3 is built from 14 residues. Per the germline V gene, CDR1 is LGHNA and CDR2 is YSLEER. V lost 5 bases, J lost 0 bases, and 8 bases lay in between. The CDR3 sequence: CASSADSSGNTIYF. For the CDR3, the DNA is TGCGCCAGCAGCGCGGACAGCTCTGGAAACACCATATATTTT.

The chain employs TRBV28 and TRBJ1-5; perhaps TRBD1 as D (6 bases). The CDR3 extends over 14 amino acids. From germline, CDR1 is MDHEN and CDR2 SYDVKM. V lost 8 bases to trimming and J lost 2 bases, with 13 bases between them. The CDR3 nucleotides read TGTGCCAGCGAAGGGGGAGGGCGCAATCAGCCCCAGCATTTT. Its translation is CASEGGGRNQPQHF.

The V and J genes are TRBV7-9 and TRBJ2-1; D call uncertain. With 0 bases removed from V and 5 bases from J, the gap between germline ends came to 8 bases. CDR1 and CDR2 from the germline V gene are SEHNR and FQNEAQ (reference sequence). The CDR3 is made up of 14 amino acids. The CDR3 bases are TGTGCCAGCAGCTTAGCGGATGGGCACAATGAGCAGTTCTTC. It translates to CASSLADGHNEQFF.

J is TRBJ1-1 and V is TRBV28; D is perhaps TRBD1 (5 bases). The CDR3 sequence is 12 residues long. CDR1 is MDHEN and CDR2 is SYDVKM in the germline V gene. The CDR3 protein is CALGQKNTEAFF. The CDR3 DNA reads as TGTGCACTGGGGCAGAAAAACACTGAAGCTTTCTTT.

The rearrangement uses TRBV5-6 and TRBJ2-6, with D perhaps matching TRBD1 or TRBD2 (5 bases each). Germline values: CDR1 SGHDT, CDR2 YYEEEE. Trimming took 1 base from V and 2 from J, leaving 13 bases between them. CDR3 length: 17 residues. The CDR3 nucleotides are TGTGCCAGCAGCTTGTCTCCCGGGGCGACTGGGGCCAACGTCCTGACTTTC. It encodes CASSLSPGATGANVLTF.